The present entry profiles one TCR beta chain with its context. Only a few counts were recorded for this clone. Its target antigen remains unknown. Per-nucleotide qualities are absent, and no much larger clonotype sits a single base away. The germline V gene (reference sequence) gives CDR1 as DFQATT and CDR2 as SNEGSKA. Deletion took 3 bases off V and 1 base off J, with a span of 19 bases between the germline ends. Including cysteine and phenylalanine, the CDR3 has 17 amino acids. Here the CDR3 DNA is all that survives: 51 bases in frame from base 1. The collaborating institutions used their own protocols to collect whole blood in K2EDTA tubes. For TCRbeta analysis, collaborators shipped samples as frozen whole blood, isolated PBMCs, or DNA extracted from either of those sample types. TCRbeta CDR3 regions were amplified from genomic DNA by means of the immunoSEQ Assay, a bias-controlled multiplex PCR. The source study handled its data this way. Within the assay, amplification of reference gene primers was used to estimate how many nucleated cells each sample contained. To quantify the absolute abundance of each unique TCRbeta CDR3 rearrangement, sequence reads were collapsed and filtered. For each sample, productive Simpson clonality was calculated as the square root of Simpson's diversity index across productive rearrangements. TCRdb obtained this table from immuneACCESS and retained in-frame rearrangements with V and J assigned. These tables miss some clones; where compared with another copy, unresolved V genes account for less than half of the shortfall, and the remainder is unexplained. V, J and clone size were drawn from that table, and D and trimming were deduced from the DNA. The sample profile shows around 200,000 clones; about 78% of them were found once. Jointly, the top ten make up 4.5% to 7% of the sample.

The entry originates in a study of blood T cell repertoires in COVID-19 (dated by TCRdb to about 2020). The study in broad terms: Samples from collaborators originated in the United States, Italy and Spain and spanned both the acute and convalescent phases of COVID-19. A freely available public database, intended as a resource for researchers studying the immune response to SARS-CoV-2, is where the repertoires were released. HLA class I and class II types, where available, came from metadata supplied by the sample provider rather than from assay-based typing. Subjects who had been exposed to COVID-19, were actively infected with it, or had recovered from it provided the deeply sampled blood TCRbeta repertoires that made up the dataset. Sample metadata almost always included a de-identified subject ID, COVID-19 status, age in years and sex. The material from the prospective study consisted of cDNA or gDNA derived from T cells, B-cell-depleted T cells, or PBMCs. Samples were obtained from the ongoing ImmuneRACE study (first 160 participants) and from about 1,300 subjects provided by 6 global collaborators.

What the research found in general, with its limitations: The amount of clinical and demographic metadata varied by source and participant and was provided uncurated.

This receptor chain uses TRBV20-1 and TRBJ1-5; no D gene call is confident. Sequencing was performed on peripheral blood. This sequence was found in a woman between 65 and 79 years old with acute or convalescent COVID-19. The nucleotides are TGCAGTGCTAGTTCCGGGCCTCAGAAGCGGAGCAATCAGCCCCAGCATTTT. Translated, this is CSASSGPQKRSNQPQHF.